Listed below are T cell receptor beta chains from one sample, sequenced in a study of cytomegalovirus exposure and HLA in healthy donors. Measured with immunoSEQ multiplex PCR; TCRdb has only the in-frame clones, and not every one. The sample includes some 68,000 clones, just under 95% of them seen just once. The specimen sequenced was PBMCs. These receptors were taken from a man aged 18 to 29 in good health and CMV-seropositive. Each CDR3 is given with its conserved first and last residue. The order of the fields is CDR3 DNA, CDR3 protein, clone size, CDR3 length, D gene, V gene, J gene. A D gene is named only where the DNA matches it firmly. Only part of the rows carry a size: once, few, many, or a class if the clone is expanded.

TGTGCCAGCAGTGCAAGCCGGGACAGGGGTGACGAGCAGTACTTC	CASSASRDRGDEQYF	once	15	TRBD1	TRBV6-1	TRBJ2-7
TGTGCCAGCAGCCTGACTAGCGGTAGGCTGTTTTTT	CASSLTSGRLFF	few	12	TRBD2	TRBV7-3	TRBJ2-2
TGTGCCAGCTTTTCCGGGACAAACTACAATGAGCAGTTCTTC	CASFSGTNYNEQFF	.	14	.	TRBV27	TRBJ2-1
TGTGCCAGTAGCGCGAGAATGAACACTGAAGCTTTCTTT	CASSARMNTEAFF	.	13	.	TRBV19	TRBJ1-1
TGCGCCAGCAGCTTGGTGATACGGGGAATAGCTTTCTTT	CASSLVIRGIAFF	.	13	.	TRBV5-1	TRBJ1-1
TGTGCCAGCAGTGCGAGCGGGGGGGCTGGGGATGAGCAGTTCTTC	CASSASGGAGDEQFF	.	15	TRBD2	TRBV6-4	TRBJ2-1
TGTGCCAGCAGCGTAGATAGCGGGAGCACAGATACGCAGTATTTT	CASSVDSGSTDTQYF	.	15	TRBD2	TRBV9	TRBJ2-3
TGTGCCAGCAGCCATATGGCGGGAGGGTTCAACGAGCAGTACTTC	CASSHMAGGFNEQYF	.	15	TRBD2	TRBV13	TRBJ2-7
TGTGCCAGCAGTGAATTAACAACCTACGAGCAGTACTTC	CASSELTTYEQYF	.	13	.	TRBV2	TRBJ2-7
TGCGCCAGCAGCCATGGACAGGGGGCGAACTATGGCTACACCTTC	CASSHGQGANYGYTF	.	15	TRBD1	TRBV4-1	TRBJ1-2
TGTGCTAGTGGTACAGGGCTATATAGCAATCAGCCCCAGCATTTT	CASGTGLYSNQPQHF	.	15	.	TRBV12-5	TRBJ1-5
TGTGCCAGCAGTGTGGGGAGTATGAACACTGAAGCTTTCTTT	CASSVGSMNTEAFF	.	14	.	TRBV6-1	TRBJ1-1
TGTGCCAGCAGCGTAGGCGTCACGGGAGGGGGAGATACGCAGTATTTT	CASSVGVTGGGDTQYF	.	16	TRBD2	TRBV9	TRBJ2-3
TGTGCCAGCAGTGTATCCGAGGAGCAGTACTTC	CASSVSEEQYF	.	11	.	TRBV25-1	TRBJ2-7
TGCGCCAGCAGCTTGGATAGACAGGGGGGAGAAAAACTGTTTTTT	CASSLDRQGGEKLFF	.	15	TRBD1	TRBV5-1	TRBJ1-4
TGCGCCAGCAGTATAGCGGGAGGAACCCCGTTCTTC	CASSIAGGTPFF	.	12	TRBD2	TRBV10-2	TRBJ2-1
TGCAGCGTTCAACCCAGGGAAGAGACCCAGTACTTC	CSVQPREETQYF	once	12	.	TRBV29-1	TRBJ2-5
TGCGCCAGCACTGAGACAGGGCTGAACGAGCAGTACTTC	CASTETGLNEQYF	once	13	TRBD1	TRBV10-1	TRBJ2-7
TGTGCCAGCAGCTTCGGTGGAAACACCATATATTTT	CASSFGGNTIYF	.	12	.	TRBV7-8	TRBJ1-3
TGTGCCAGCAGCTTACTAGCGGGGAACTACAATGAGCAGTTCTTC	CASSLLAGNYNEQFF	.	15	TRBD2	TRBV7-3	TRBJ2-1
TGTGCCAGCAGCTTACAGGGGAGATATGGCTACACCTTC	CASSLQGRYGYTF	.	13	.	TRBV7-9	TRBJ1-2
TGTGCCAGCAGTGAGGGACTAGCGCTCCAAGAGACCCAGTACTTC	CASSEGLALQETQYF	.	15	TRBD2	TRBV2	TRBJ2-5
TGTGCCACCCGCGGACCGGGACAGCCTAATGAAAAACTGTTTTTT	CATRGPGQPNEKLFF	.	15	TRBD1	TRBV15	TRBJ1-4
TGTGCCAGCAGCAAACGAGAGGGTTTCTATGGCTACACCTTC	CASSKREGFYGYTF	.	14	.	TRBV7-8	TRBJ1-2
TGTGCCAGCAGTGAAGGTGGGCAGAACACTGAAGCTTTCTTT	CASSEGGQNTEAFF	.	14	.	TRBV6-1	TRBJ1-1
TGTGCCAGCAGTGAAGTAAGTTGGACTAGCGGCCTCTACGAGCAGTACTTC	CASSEVSWTSGLYEQYF	.	17	TRBD2	TRBV6-1	TRBJ2-7
TGTGCCAGCAGCCAAGGGGGACATACCAGCACAGATACGCAGTATTTT	CASSQGGHTSTDTQYF	.	16	.	TRBV14	TRBJ2-3
TGTGCCAGCAGCTTGGTTGACAGGCCCTACGAGCAGTACTTC	CASSLVDRPYEQYF	.	14	.	TRBV5-4	TRBJ2-7
TGTGCCAGCAGCGGAGGCTCTGGAGTCTGGGATCGGGCTTTCTTT	CASSGGSGVWDRAFF	.	15	.	TRBV7-8	TRBJ1-1
TGTGCCTGGAGTTCAGGCCTATACCAAGAGACCCAGTACTTC	CAWSSGLYQETQYF	.	14	.	TRBV30	TRBJ2-5
TGTGCCAGCAGGGGGACTAGCGGGGTCGGCGAGCAGTACTTC	CASRGTSGVGEQYF	.	14	TRBD2	TRBV6-5	TRBJ2-7
TGCGCCAGCAGATTAACAGGGGGCTTCTACAATGAGCAGTTCTTC	CASRLTGGFYNEQFF	once	15	TRBD1	TRBV5-1	TRBJ2-1
TGTGCCAGCACCCCACCAGAAACGGAGACCCAGTACTTC	CASTPPETETQYF	.	13	.	TRBV6-6	TRBJ2-5
TGTGCCAGCAGCGCCCGGGGTCAGAGGGACACCATATATTTT	CASSARGQRDTIYF	.	14	.	TRBV9	TRBJ1-3
TGTGCCAGCAGCGCGCATCGGGACTCCCCTGAGACGGAGTTCTTC	CASSAHRDSPETEFF	.	15	.	TRBV9	TRBJ2-1
TGCGCCAGCAGCTTACGACAGGGGAACACTGAAGCTTTCTTT	CASSLRQGNTEAFF	once	14	TRBD1	TRBV5-1	TRBJ1-1
TGTGCCAGTAGTAGATTGACTAGCGGGGTGAAGAGCTCCTACAATGAGCAGTTCTTC	CASSRLTSGVKSSYNEQFF	.	19	TRBD2	TRBV19	TRBJ2-1
TGTGCCAGCAGTGAATGGGGAGGACACCCAGCTAGCACAGATACGCAGTATTTT	CASSEWGGHPASTDTQYF	.	18	.	TRBV6-1	TRBJ2-3
TGCGCCAGCAGTCATCCGGGACACCTTAAGATCACCTACGAGCAGTACTTC	CASSHPGHLKITYEQYF	.	17	.	TRBV23-1	TRBJ2-7
TGTGCCAGCAGCCCAGGGGGATCTCAGCCCCAGCATTTT	CASSPGGSQPQHF	.	13	TRBD1	TRBV6-1	TRBJ1-5
TGTGCCAGCAGCCCTCGACAGGGCAACCTGAACACTGAAGCTTTCTTT	CASSPRQGNLNTEAFF	.	16	TRBD1	TRBV7-8	TRBJ1-1
TGTGCCAGTTTAGCAGCGGCTAGCGGGGGTGAGACCCAGTACTTC	CASLAAASGGETQYF	.	15	TRBD2	TRBV6-6	TRBJ2-5
TGTGCCAGCAGCCTAGGACTAGCGGGCGAGCAGTACTTC	CASSLGLAGEQYF	once	13	TRBD2	TRBV5-4	TRBJ2-7
TGCGCCAGCAGCGGGCGCGAGCTGGGTACTACTGAAGCTTTCTTT	CASSGRELGTTEAFF	.	15	.	TRBV5-1	TRBJ1-1
TGCGCCAGCAGTCAAGAGGGGGGGTCCCGTCTTTTCACCGGGGAGCTGTTTTTT	CASSQEGGSRLFTGELFF	.	18	.	TRBV5-1	TRBJ2-2
TGCGCCAGCAGCCAAGAATCGGCTCCGGGCTATGGCTACACCTTC	CASSQESAPGYGYTF	.	15	.	TRBV4-1	TRBJ1-2
TGTGCCAGTACGGTTGGAAACACCATATATTTT	CASTVGNTIYF	.	11	.	TRBV19	TRBJ1-3
TGTGCCAGCAGCGCACCGGGAACAAAGAACACCGGGGAGCTGTTTTTT	CASSAPGTKNTGELFF	.	16	.	TRBV9	TRBJ2-2
TGTGCCAGCAGTCGCGGGGGGGGAGCCTACAATGAGCAGTTCTTC	CASSRGGGAYNEQFF	.	15	TRBD2	TRBV27	TRBJ2-1
TGTGCCAGCAGTTTATCCAGCGGAACCGATCAGCCCCAGCATTTT	CASSLSSGTDQPQHF	.	15	.	TRBV28	TRBJ1-5
TGTGCCACCAGCAGAGAGATTAGCCGCGTCGGGGAGCTGTTTTTT	CATSREISRVGELFF	.	15	.	TRBV15	TRBJ2-2
TGTGCCTGGAGTGTACCGGGACAGAATAATTCACCCCTCCACTTT	CAWSVPGQNNSPLHF	.	15	TRBD1	TRBV30	TRBJ1-6
TGTGCCAGCAGAAAGACAGGGTACCAAGAGACCCAGTACTTC	CASRKTGYQETQYF	.	14	TRBD1	TRBV6-1	TRBJ2-5
TGTGCCAGCAGCGCGGGTCCAGTCCAGGAACTGTTTTTT	CASSAGPVQELFF	.	13	.	TRBV5-6	TRBJ1-4